A single sample gave rise to the 12 T cell receptor beta chains below, sequenced in a study of T cell responses to AZD1222 COVID-19 vaccine. Repertoires were generated with immunoSEQ multiplex PCR, while TCRdb's copy carries only in-frame clones and drops some. The sample has some 130,000 clones, roughly 89% seen once. The specimen was peripheral blood, collected on day 0 of AZD1222 vaccination. The receptors here all came from an adult in good health.

This sequence joins TRBV6-6 and TRBJ1-5, with no clear D. Per germline, CDR1 MNHNY and CDR2 SVGAGI (reference sequence). The CDR3 consists of 15 residues. The germline V and J ends were trimmed by 6 bases and 4 bases, with 16 bases remaining between them. For the CDR3, the DNA is TGTGCCAGCAGCGACTCGTACAGCCGGAATCAGCCCCAGCATTTT. It specifies CASSDSYSRNQPQHF.

This chain links TRBV18 with TRBJ2-3; maybe TRBD2 (5 bases). The ends were cut back, 1 base at V and 0 bases at J, with 8 bases in the middle. The CDR3 runs 15 residues. Germline-derived CDR1 and CDR2 are KGHSH and LQKENI. CDR3 coding DNA: TGTGCCAGCTCACCACAAGCGGCTAGCACAGATACGCAGTATTTT. Translating gives CASSPQAASTDTQYF. The full variable domain, its missing parts supplied by reference TRBV18 and TRBJ2-3, is NAGVMQNPRHLVRRRGQEARLRCSPMKGHSHVYWYRQLPEEGLKFMVYLQKENIIDESGMPKERFSAEFPKEGPSILRIQQVVRGDSAAYFCASSPQAASTDTQYFGPGTRLTVL.

The chain's CDR3 is CASSLGGASDTQYF. The DNA for the CDR3 is TGTGCCAGCAGCTTAGGGGGGGCGTCAGATACGCAGTATTTT. V is TRBV11-3 and J is TRBJ2-3; D assignment may be TRBD1 or TRBD2 (6 bases each). V was cut by 1 base and J by 4 bases, with 9 bases left in between. This CDR3 has 14 amino acids. CDR1 and CDR2 (germline): SGHNT, YENEEA.

This clone was observed a handful of times. The CDR3 nucleotides are TGTGCCAGCAGCTTGGGTCTGGGTAGGAGCACTGAAGCTTTCTTT. Amino acid sequence: CASSLGLGRSTEAFF. The chain joins TRBV5-6 to TRBJ1-1; no reliable D call. There are 15 residues in the CDR3. Germline V gene lookup returns CDR1 SGHDT and CDR2 YYEEEE. Trimming took off 0 bases at V and 4 bases at J, with 13 bases between the two ends.

The rearrangement links TRBV9 to TRBJ1-2, with no clear D. The germline CDR1 and CDR2 sequences are SGDLS and YYNGEE. The CDR3 consists of 13 residues. The V end lost 0 bases, the J end lost 8 bases, and 11 bases lay between the germline ends. DNA for the CDR3: TGTGCCAGCAGCGTAGTGGAGGCTGGGGGCTACACCTTC. This codes for CASSVVEAGGYTF.

This clone was detected only once. This chain joins TRBV7-8 and TRBJ1-5; 8 bases map to TRBD1. Per the germline V gene, CDR1 is SGHVS and CDR2 is FQNEAQ. The ends lost 5 bases at V and 4 bases at J; junction bases unmatched: 10. There are 16 residues in the CDR3. The CDR3 is CASSQIWTGQNQPQHF. CDR3 nucleotides: TGTGCCAGCAGCCAAATCTGGACAGGGCAGAATCAGCCCCAGCATTTT.

The chain employs TRBV6-5 and TRBJ1-1; D is uncertain. The ends were cut back, 8 bases at V and 10 bases at J, with 20 bases in the middle. The germline gives CDR1 MNHEY, CDR2 SVGAGI. There are 13 residues in the CDR3. CDR3 sequence: CASLPSPGGIAFF. CDR3 in DNA: TGTGCCAGCCTCCCTTCCCCAGGAGGGATAGCTTTCTTT.

V gene TRBV10-3 combines with J gene TRBJ2-7, with 9 bases identical to TRBD2. This CDR3 spans 16 amino acids. CDR1 and CDR2 from the germline V gene are ENHRY and SYGVKD. The trim removed 3 bases at V and 7 bases at J, leaving 13 bases unmatched. The CDR3 DNA sequence: TGTGCCATCAGTGAAGGCGGGGGGGCCTGGGGGACGGAGCAGTACTTC. It is translated as CAISEGGGAWGTEQYF.

V is TRBV18 and J is TRBJ1-3, with D perhaps matching TRBD1 (5 bases). V was trimmed by 3 bases and J by 2 bases, leaving 11 bases between them. Looked up from germline, CDR1 is KGHSH and CDR2 is LQKENI. The CDR3 length is 15 residues. DNA of the CDR3: TGTGCCAGCTCACCGCCGGGACCTCCTGGAAACACCATATATTTT. It encodes CASSPPGPPGNTIYF.

This chain links TRBV25-1 with TRBJ1-6; TRBD1 agrees at 7 bases. From germline, CDR1 is MGHDK and CDR2 SYGVNS. After removal of 5 bases from V and 5 bases from J, the junction contained 3 bases not matched to a gene. This CDR3 spans 14 amino acids. The DNA for the CDR3 is TGTGCCAGCAGTTGGGACAGAGATAATTCACCCCTCCACTTT. It specifies CASSWDRDNSPLHF.

The genes are TRBV10-3 and TRBJ2-1; possible D gene TRBD1, 6 bases. This CDR3 region has 15 residues. Germline CDR1 is ENHRY and CDR2 is SYGVKD. Trimming took off 0 bases at V and 8 bases at J, with 14 bases between the two ends. CDR3 sequence: CAISESGRGLDEQFF. CDR3 in DNA: TGTGCCATCAGTGAGTCCGGCAGGGGTCTCGATGAGCAGTTCTTC.

The CDR3 DNA is TGTGCCACCCGTGTGGACGCGGTAGGCACCGGGGAGCTGTTTTTT. Translating it yields CATRVDAVGTGELFF. The chain joins TRBV2 to TRBJ2-2; D is undetermined. V was cut by 10 bases and J by 4 bases, with 19 bases left in between. The CDR3 totals 15 residues. Per germline, CDR1 SNHLY and CDR2 FYNNEI.